This paragraph covers one T cell receptor (beta chain) sequence. The data were taken from a study of CD8 T cells in Susac syndrome. Random hexamers were used to reverse transcribe about 0.5 to 1 ug of RNA. Coverage of TCR beta CDR3 amplification by immunoSEQ multiplex PCR extended to 54 Vbeta and 13 Jbeta. TCRdb called the immunoSEQ multiplex PCR reads again in MiXCR, with one record for every CDR3 protein. The sample has about 210,000 distinct CDR3 sequences, 95% seen once; the top ten hold 0.095%. This CDR3 is built from 15 residues. The germline gives CDR1 LNHNV, CDR2 YYDKDF (reference sequence). V lost 0 bases to trimming and J lost 4 bases; unmatched junction nucleotides: 3.

Sequencing input: CD4+ T cells from PBMCs. This receptor was identified in a human donor with multiple sclerosis. The rearrangement links TRBV15 to TRBJ2-5, with 9 nucleotides matching TRBD1. The CDR3, as DNA: TGTGCCACCAGCAGAGATGGGACAGGGATAGAGACCCAGTACTTC. Residues: CATSRDGTGIETQYF.